The T cell receptor (beta chain) described here comes from a study of T cell repertoires in cytomegalovirus infection. Germline V lookup: CDR1 SQVTM, CDR2 ANQGSEA. CDR3 length: 13 residues. Trimming left V 6 bases short and J 4 bases short, with 13 bases between. Each CDR3 protein gets one entry after TCRdb re-called the reads with MiXCR. Seen here are about 310,000 distinct CDR3 sequences, around 9.1% observed once, and the top ten hold around 2.5%. This clonotype was seen more than once but under ten times. The TCR was taken from a human donor in good health (CMV status not recorded). Some clones in this sample may be carry-over from other donors' samples. Sequenced: PBMCs. V is TRBV29-1 and J is TRBJ1-5, with D possibly TRBD1 on 6 matching bases. CDR3 residues: CSVVTGTNQPQHF. Written as DNA, the CDR3 is TGCAGCGTCGTCACAGGGACTAATCAGCCCCAGCATTTT.